A selection of T cell receptor beta chains follows, all from one sample in a study of cytomegalovirus exposure and HLA in healthy donors. Clones were read by immunoSEQ multiplex PCR, and TCRdb kept only the in-frame ones, dropping some. The sample lists over 150,000 clones, roughly 82% occurring once. The specimen was PBMCs. Source of these receptors: a girl between 10 and 17 years old in good health and CMV-seropositive. Both conserved end residues are part of each CDR3. A D gene is named only where the DNA matches it firmly. Rows may omit the clone size; those that give it use once, few, many or a size class.

size: once; D: .; V: TRBV30; length: 14; J: TRBJ1-1; DNA: TGTGCCTCCATGATCGGGTTCATGAACACTGAAGCTTTCTTT; CDR3: CASMIGFMNTEAFF
size: .; D: TRBD1; V: TRBV6-1; length: 17; J: TRBJ1-2; DNA: TGTGCCAGCAGTGAAGCTTTTTCAGGGGGTGGACTCTATGGCTACACCTTC; CDR3: CASSEAFSGGGLYGYTF
size: few; D: TRBD2; V: TRBV27; length: 15; J: TRBJ2-3; DNA: TGTGCCAGCAGTACTCAGACTAGCCAGCCAGATACGCAGTATTTT; CDR3: CASSTQTSQPDTQYF
size: once; D: TRBD2; V: TRBV7-2; length: 14; J: TRBJ2-3; DNA: TGTGCCAGCAGCAGGACTAGGGCGACAGATACGCAGTATTTT; CDR3: CASSRTRATDTQYF
size: .; D: .; V: TRBV28; length: 16; J: TRBJ1-1; DNA: TGTGCCAGCAGTTTATGGGTTATTAACAGGGATCCTGAAGCTTTCTTT; CDR3: CASSLWVINRDPEAFF
size: few; D: TRBD1; V: TRBV2; length: 14; J: TRBJ1-3; DNA: TGTGCCAGCAAGACAGGGAGCTCTGGAAACACCATATATTTT; CDR3: CASKTGSSGNTIYF
size: few; D: .; V: TRBV28; length: 14; J: TRBJ1-2; DNA: TGTGCCAGCAATCATCTACAGGTGAACTATGGCTACACCTTC; CDR3: CASNHLQVNYGYTF
size: .; D: TRBD1; V: TRBV19; length: 14; J: TRBJ1-1; DNA: TGTGCCAGTAGTCCCGGGACAGGGGGCACTGAAGCTTTCTTT; CDR3: CASSPGTGGTEAFF
size: .; D: TRBD1; V: TRBV28; length: 14; J: TRBJ1-1; DNA: TGTGCCAGCAGTTTCAGGGGGCTTGGCACTGAAGCTTTCTTT; CDR3: CASSFRGLGTEAFF
size: .; D: .; V: TRBV6-6; length: 16; J: TRBJ2-1; DNA: TGTGCCAGCAGTTTTCTTGGCCCACCCTCCTACAATGAGCAGTTCTTC; CDR3: CASSFLGPPSYNEQFF
size: .; D: TRBD1; V: TRBV28; length: 16; J: TRBJ2-7; DNA: TGTGCCAGCAGTCCACCTTGGGGACAGGGGAGTTCCGAGCAGTACTTC; CDR3: CASSPPWGQGSSEQYF
size: .; D: TRBD1; V: TRBV30; length: 14; J: TRBJ1-4; DNA: TGTGCCTGGAGGACCGGGACAGGGAATGAAAAACTGTTTTTT; CDR3: CAWRTGTGNEKLFF
size: .; D: TRBD1; V: TRBV5-8; length: 15; J: TRBJ2-7; DNA: TGTGCCAGCAGCTCACTGACAGGGGGCCCCTACGAGCAGTACTTC; CDR3: CASSSLTGGPYEQYF
size: .; D: TRBD1; V: TRBV6-1; length: 15; J: TRBJ1-2; DNA: TGTGCCAGCAGTGAAAGGTCAGGGGGCGACTATGGCTACACCTTC; CDR3: CASSERSGGDYGYTF
size: .; D: TRBD1; V: TRBV19; length: 14; J: TRBJ2-7; DNA: TGTGCCAGTAGTAGGGACCCGACAGGGGTCGAGCAGTACTTC; CDR3: CASSRDPTGVEQYF
size: .; D: TRBD1; V: TRBV5-1; length: 13; J: TRBJ1-1; DNA: TGCGCCAGCAGCTTGGTGACAGGGGGTGAAGCTTTCTTT; CDR3: CASSLVTGGEAFF
size: .; D: TRBD2; V: TRBV28; length: 19; J: TRBJ2-4; DNA: TGTGCCAGCAGCCGAGGAGCTTGGGGGAGGGTGTTGGGCAAAAACATTCAGTACTTC; CDR3: CASSRGAWGRVLGKNIQYF
size: .; D: .; V: TRBV29-1; length: 14; J: TRBJ1-2; DNA: TGCAGCGTTGAAGAGAGGGGGGGGAACTATGGCTACACCTTC; CDR3: CSVEERGGNYGYTF
size: .; D: .; V: TRBV5-8; length: 15; J: TRBJ2-1; DNA: TGTGCCAGCAGGCGCAGGGGACAATCCTACAATGAGCAGTTCTTC; CDR3: CASRRRGQSYNEQFF
size: few; D: .; V: TRBV9; length: 16; J: TRBJ1-3; DNA: TGTGCCAGCAGCCCCAACCCGGGGAGCTCTGGAAACACCATATATTTT; CDR3: CASSPNPGSSGNTIYF
size: .; D: TRBD1; V: TRBV7-9; length: 15; J: TRBJ1-1; DNA: TGTGCCAGCAGCACCGGGACAGTGATGAACACTGAAGCTTTCTTT; CDR3: CASSTGTVMNTEAFF
size: .; D: .; V: TRBV7-3; length: 13; J: TRBJ2-7; DNA: TGTGCCAGCAGCCCAGGGTTCGGGTACGAGCAGTACTTC; CDR3: CASSPGFGYEQYF
size: .; D: TRBD1; V: TRBV10-1; length: 14; J: TRBJ2-5; DNA: TGCGCCAGCAGTACAGGGGGCAAAAGAGAGACCCAGTACTTC; CDR3: CASSTGGKRETQYF
size: .; D: TRBD1; V: TRBV7-2; length: 18; J: TRBJ1-5; DNA: TGTGCCAGCAGCTTGAGGACAGGGGGATTTGATAGCAATCAGCCCCAGCATTTT; CDR3: CASSLRTGGFDSNQPQHF
size: .; D: TRBD1; V: TRBV11-2; length: 15; J: TRBJ2-2; DNA: TGTGCCAGCAGCTATACAGGGGGCTCGACCGGGGAGCTGTTTTTT; CDR3: CASSYTGGSTGELFF
size: .; D: TRBD2; V: TRBV2; length: 14; J: TRBJ2-7; DNA: TGTGCCAGCGTCGGGACTAGCGACTCCTACGAGCAGTACTTC; CDR3: CASVGTSDSYEQYF
size: .; D: TRBD1; V: TRBV19; length: 15; J: TRBJ1-2; DNA: TGTGCCAGTAGTATCTTCAGGGGGCTGAAGAATGGCTACACCTTC; CDR3: CASSIFRGLKNGYTF
size: .; D: .; V: TRBV7-3; length: 15; J: TRBJ2-1; DNA: TGTGCCAGCAGCTCACAGGGCAGCTCCTACAATGAGCAGTTCTTC; CDR3: CASSSQGSSYNEQFF
size: once; D: TRBD2; V: TRBV5-1; length: 15; J: TRBJ2-5; DNA: TGCGCCAGCAGTCCTCCCCTCGCGGGAGGGGAGACCCAGTACTTC; CDR3: CASSPPLAGGETQYF
size: few; D: .; V: TRBV6-1; length: 15; J: TRBJ2-3; DNA: TGTGCCAGCAGTGAACGCATTCCAGGCACAGATACGCAGTATTTT; CDR3: CASSERIPGTDTQYF
size: few; D: .; V: TRBV4-3; length: 15; J: TRBJ2-3; DNA: TGCGCCAGCAGCCAAGAGGCCCAGTACGCAGATACGCAGTATTTT; CDR3: CASSQEAQYADTQYF
size: .; D: .; V: TRBV6-5; length: 12; J: TRBJ1-1; DNA: TGTGCCAGCAAGCGGCTCAACACTGAAGCTTTCTTT; CDR3: CASKRLNTEAFF
size: .; D: TRBD1; V: TRBV5-1; length: 13; J: TRBJ2-7; DNA: TGCGCCAGCAGGGAGGGACAGGGCTACGAGCAGTACTTC; CDR3: CASREGQGYEQYF
size: .; D: TRBD1; V: TRBV19; length: 14; J: TRBJ2-3; DNA: TGTGCCACCAGGACAGGGGGCAGCACAGATACGCAGTATTTT; CDR3: CATRTGGSTDTQYF
size: once; D: TRBD2; V: TRBV2; length: 15; J: TRBJ2-5; DNA: TGTGCCAGCAGCGCCGGGACTACAGGAGTCGTGACCCAGTACTTC; CDR3: CASSAGTTGVVTQYF
size: .; D: TRBD2; V: TRBV13; length: 16; J: TRBJ2-3; DNA: TGTGCCAGCAGCTTAAAAAGCGGGGGGGCCCCAGATACGCAGTATTTT; CDR3: CASSLKSGGAPDTQYF
size: .; D: TRBD2; V: TRBV2; length: 14; J: TRBJ2-7; DNA: TGTGCCAGCAGTGAAATGGGGGGGAGCCCCGAGCAGTACTTC; CDR3: CASSEMGGSPEQYF
size: .; D: TRBD1; V: TRBV28; length: 14; J: TRBJ2-7; DNA: TGTGCCAGCACTTTCTCACAGGGGGTCTACGAGCAGTACTTC; CDR3: CASTFSQGVYEQYF
size: .; D: TRBD1; V: TRBV27; length: 14; J: TRBJ2-7; DNA: TGTGCCAGCAGCTGGACAGGGAGATACTACGAGCAGTACTTC; CDR3: CASSWTGRYYEQYF
size: .; D: TRBD1; V: TRBV10-3; length: 12; J: TRBJ1-5; DNA: TGTGCCATCCGGGACAGGGGTCAGCCCCAGCATTTT; CDR3: CAIRDRGQPQHF
size: .; D: TRBD2; V: TRBV29-1; length: 16; J: TRBJ2-3; DNA: TGCAGCGTTGAATTTGTACTAGCGGGAGCCACAGATACGCAGTATTTT; CDR3: CSVEFVLAGATDTQYF